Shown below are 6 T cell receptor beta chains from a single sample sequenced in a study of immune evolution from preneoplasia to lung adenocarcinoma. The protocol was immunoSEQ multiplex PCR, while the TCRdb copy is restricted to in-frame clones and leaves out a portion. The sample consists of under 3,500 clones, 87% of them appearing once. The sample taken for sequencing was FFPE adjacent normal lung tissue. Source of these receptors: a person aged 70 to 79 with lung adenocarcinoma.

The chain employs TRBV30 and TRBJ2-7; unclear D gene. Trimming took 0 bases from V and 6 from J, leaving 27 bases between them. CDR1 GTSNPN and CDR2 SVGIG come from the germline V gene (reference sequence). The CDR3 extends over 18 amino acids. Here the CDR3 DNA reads TGTGCCTGGAGTGTCCCCCGACCCGGACGGACGCCGTTTGGCGAGCAGTACTTC. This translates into CAWSVPRPGRTPFGEQYF. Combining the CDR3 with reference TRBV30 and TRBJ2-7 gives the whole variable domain SQTIHQWPATLVQPVGSPLSLECTVEGTSNPNLYWYRQAAGRGLQLLFYSVGIGQISSEVPQNLSASRPQDRQFILSSKKLLLSDSGFYLCAWSVPRPGRTPFGEQYFGPGTRLTVT.

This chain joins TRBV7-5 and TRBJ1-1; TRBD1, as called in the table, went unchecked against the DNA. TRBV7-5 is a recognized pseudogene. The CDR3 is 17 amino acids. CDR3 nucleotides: TGTGCCAGAAGCTGGCAGACAGGGGAGACTGGGAGCACTGAAGCTTTCTTT. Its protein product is CARSWQTGETGSTEAFF.

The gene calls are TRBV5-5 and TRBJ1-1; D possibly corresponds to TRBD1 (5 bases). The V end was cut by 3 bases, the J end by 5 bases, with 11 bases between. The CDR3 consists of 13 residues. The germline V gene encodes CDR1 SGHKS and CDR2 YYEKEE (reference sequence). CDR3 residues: CASSYAGNTEAFF. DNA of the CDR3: TGTGCCAGCAGCTATGCAGGGAATACTGAAGCTTTCTTT.

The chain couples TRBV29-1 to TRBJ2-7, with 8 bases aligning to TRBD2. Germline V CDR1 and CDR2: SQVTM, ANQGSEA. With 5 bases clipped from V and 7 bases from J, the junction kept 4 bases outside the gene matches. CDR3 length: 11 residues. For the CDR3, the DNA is TGCAGCGTTAGCAGCGGGAGTGAGCAGTACTTC. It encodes CSVSSGSEQYF.

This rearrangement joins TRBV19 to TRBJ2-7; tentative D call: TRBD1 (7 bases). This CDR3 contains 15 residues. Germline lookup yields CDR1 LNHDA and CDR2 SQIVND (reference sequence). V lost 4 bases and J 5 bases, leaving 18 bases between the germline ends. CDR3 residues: CASSNGGTAYHEQYF. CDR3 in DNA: TGTGCCAGTAGTAATGGCGGGACAGCTTACCACGAGCAGTACTTC. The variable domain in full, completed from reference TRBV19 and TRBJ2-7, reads DGGITQSPKYLFRKEGQNVTLSCEQNLNHDAMYWYRQDPGQGLRLIYYSQIVNDFQKGDIAEGYSVSREKKESFPLTVTSAQKNPTAFYLCASSNGGTAYHEQYFGPGTRLTVT.

The CDR3 here is CASSLGGFRTGELFF. For the CDR3, the DNA is TGTGCCAGCAGCTTGGGAGGGTTTCGGACCGGGGAGCTGTTTTTT. The chain links TRBV5-4 to TRBJ2-2, with D possibly TRBD2 on 5 matching bases. V gave up 0 bases and J gave up 5 bases, with 11 bases separating them. This CDR3 is built from 15 residues. Per germline, CDR1 SGHNT and CDR2 YYREEE (reference sequence).